The clone carrying this T cell receptor beta chain was seen many times. This sample is drawn from a study of T-cell reconstitution after alpha-beta-depleted transplantation in children. Unmatched junction bases numbered 14, after V lost 3 bases and J lost 1 base. This CDR3 region has 19 residues. Germline values: CDR1 DFQATT, CDR2 SNEGSKA (reference sequence). A TCRbeta library incorporating unique molecular identifiers was prepared. TCRdb passed the PCR reads through MiXCR, listing each CDR3 protein once. The repertoire consists of over 100,000 distinct CDR3 sequences, with 10% occurring once and the leading ten covering under 35%.

The sequence came from a boy aged 2 to 10 with acute lymphoblastic leukemia, due to receive a stem cell transplant. Here the sequenced sample was PBMCs, taken before TCRalphabeta/CD19-depleted stem cell transplant. This chain links TRBV20-1 with TRBJ2-5; 13 nucleotides line up with TRBD2. CDR3 region: CSASAAVLGTSGTQETQYF. The CDR3 bases are TGCAGTGCTAGCGCCGCCGTTTTAGGGACTAGCGGGACCCAAGAGACCCAGTACTTC.